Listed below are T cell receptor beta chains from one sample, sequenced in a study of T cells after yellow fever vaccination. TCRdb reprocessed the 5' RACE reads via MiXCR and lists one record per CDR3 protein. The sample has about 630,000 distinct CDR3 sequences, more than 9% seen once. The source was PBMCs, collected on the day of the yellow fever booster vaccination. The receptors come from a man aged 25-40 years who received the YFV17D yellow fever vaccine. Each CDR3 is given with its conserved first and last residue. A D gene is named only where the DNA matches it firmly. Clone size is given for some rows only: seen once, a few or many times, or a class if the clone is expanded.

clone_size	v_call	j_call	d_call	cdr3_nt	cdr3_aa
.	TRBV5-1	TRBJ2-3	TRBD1	TGCGCCAGCGAGAACTCCGGGACAGGAGGAGATACGCAGTATTTT	CASENSGTGGDTQYF
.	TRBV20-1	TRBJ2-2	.	TGCAGTGCTTTTCCGGGGGACGGGGAGCTGTTTTTT	CSAFPGDGELFF
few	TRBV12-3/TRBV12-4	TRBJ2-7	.	TGTGCCAGCAGTTTGATGAGTGGGGCCTACGAGCAGTACTTC	CASSLMSGAYEQYF
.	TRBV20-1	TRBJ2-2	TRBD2	TGCAGTGCTAGGCGGTTCGCTAGCGGAGACACCGGGGAGCTGTTTTTT	CSARRFASGDTGELFF
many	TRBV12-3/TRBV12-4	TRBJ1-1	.	TGTGCCAGCAGCCCTAGGATCGGGAACACTGAAGCTTTCTTT	CASSPRIGNTEAFF
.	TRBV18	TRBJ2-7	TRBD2	TGTGCCAGCTCATTCGCTTTAGCGGGAGGGGATGGCCAGCAGTACTTC	CASSFALAGGDGQQYF
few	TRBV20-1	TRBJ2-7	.	TGCAGTGCCCTAGACCTGCTCAAATCCTCCTACGAGCAGTACTTC	CSALDLLKSSYEQYF
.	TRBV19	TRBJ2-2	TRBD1	TGTGCCAGTAGTCCCAGGACAGGGGGCTGGACCGGGGAGCTGTTTTTT	CASSPRTGGWTGELFF
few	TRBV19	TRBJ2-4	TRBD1	TGTGCCAGTGGACAGGGGGCGAACATTCAGTACTTC	CASGQGANIQYF
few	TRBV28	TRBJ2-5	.	TGTGCCAGCAGTTCGTCAGGAGGGGGGCAAGAGACCCAGTACTTC	CASSSSGGGQETQYF
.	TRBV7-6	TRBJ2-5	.	TGTGCCAGCAGCAACAATATACGGGGAATAGAGACCCAGTACTTC	CASSNNIRGIETQYF
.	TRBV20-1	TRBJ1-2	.	TGCAGTGCTAGAGTCCCGGGGAAGGGGGGCTACACCTTC	CSARVPGKGGYTF
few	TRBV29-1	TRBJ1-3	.	TGCAGCGGGATAGACGAATTCTCTGGAAACACCATATATTTT	CSGIDEFSGNTIYF
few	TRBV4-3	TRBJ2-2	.	TGCGCCAGCAGCCAGTCCCAGTCACCCGGGGAGCTGTTTTTT	CASSQSQSPGELFF
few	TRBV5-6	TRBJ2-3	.	TGTGCCAGCAGCTTAAGTCATGAATGGGGAGATACGCAGTATTTT	CASSLSHEWGDTQYF
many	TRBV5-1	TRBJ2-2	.	TGCGCCAGCAGCTTTAGCGGTCCGAACACCGGGGAGCTGTTTTTT	CASSFSGPNTGELFF
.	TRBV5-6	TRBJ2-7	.	TGTGCCATGGGTCGCGGACTGGTCTCCTACGAGCAGTACTTC	CAMGRGLVSYEQYF
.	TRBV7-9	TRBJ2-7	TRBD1	TGTGCCAGCAGCTTAGCGGACAGGGGAGACTACGAGCAGTACTTC	CASSLADRGDYEQYF
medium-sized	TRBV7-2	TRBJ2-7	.	TGTGCCAGCAGCGTTACGCCCCCGGGGGAGCAGTACTTC	CASSVTPPGEQYF
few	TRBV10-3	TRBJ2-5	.	TGTGCCATCAGTGAGTCAGCCTCCGAGACCCAGTACTTC	CAISESASETQYF
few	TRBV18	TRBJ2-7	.	TGTGCCAGCTCACCGGCTCTCCCCTACGAGCAGTACTTC	CASSPALPYEQYF
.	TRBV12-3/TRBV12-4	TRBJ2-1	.	TGTGCCAGCAGTTTATCGGGGGCTTCACGGGAGCAGTTCTTC	CASSLSGASREQFF
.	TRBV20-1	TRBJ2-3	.	TGCAGTGCCCCTACATTCGACAGAATAGATACGCAGTATTTT	CSAPTFDRIDTQYF
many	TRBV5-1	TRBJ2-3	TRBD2	TGCGCCAGCAGCGTAGCGGGAGTTGGAGATACGCAGTATTTT	CASSVAGVGDTQYF
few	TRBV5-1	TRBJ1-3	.	TGCGCCAGCAGCTTGGTAGGAAGCCGGGTTCTCTCTGGAAACACCATATATTTT	CASSLVGSRVLSGNTIYF
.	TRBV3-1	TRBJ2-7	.	TGTGCCAGCAGCCAAGTTGTGACCTCGTACGAGCAGTACTTC	CASSQVVTSYEQYF
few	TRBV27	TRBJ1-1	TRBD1	TGTGCCAGCGGAACGACAGGGACTGAAGCTTTCTTT	CASGTTGTEAFF
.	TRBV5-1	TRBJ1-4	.	TGCGCCAGCAGCTTGTATGAAGGGACTAATGAAAAACTGTTTTTT	CASSLYEGTNEKLFF
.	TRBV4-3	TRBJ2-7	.	TGCGCCAGCAGCCAGGGCGTTACAGGGCTTGGCTACGAGCAGTACTTC	CASSQGVTGLGYEQYF
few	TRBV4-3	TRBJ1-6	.	TGCGCCAGCAGCCTCGGCGGGGATAATTCACCCCTCCACTTT	CASSLGGDNSPLHF
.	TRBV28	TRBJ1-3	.	TGTGCCAGCAGAGAGGCTGGAAACACCATATATTTT	CASREAGNTIYF
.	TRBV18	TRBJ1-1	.	TGTGCCAGCTCACAAGAGGCGACTACAGGGATGAACACTGAAGCTTTCTTT	CASSQEATTGMNTEAFF
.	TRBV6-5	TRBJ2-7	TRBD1	TGTGCCAGCAGTAACCGGGACAGGGAAAGCGAGCAGTACTTC	CASSNRDRESEQYF
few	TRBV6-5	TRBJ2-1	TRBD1	TGTGCCAGCAGTTCCTACAGGGGGCCGAGTGAGCAGTTCTTC	CASSSYRGPSEQFF
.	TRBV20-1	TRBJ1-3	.	TGCAGTGCTAGAGCCCCCGTGCTCGGAAACACCATATATTTT	CSARAPVLGNTIYF
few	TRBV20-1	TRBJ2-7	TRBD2	TGCAGTCCGTCTGGGACTAACTCCTACGAGCAGTACTTC	CSPSGTNSYEQYF
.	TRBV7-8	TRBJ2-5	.	TGTGCCAGCAGCTTCTGGGACTACCAAGAGACCCAGTACTTC	CASSFWDYQETQYF
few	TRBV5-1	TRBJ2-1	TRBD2	TGCGCCAGCAGCGGCGGGACTAGCGCCCACAATGAGCAGTTCTTC	CASSGGTSAHNEQFF
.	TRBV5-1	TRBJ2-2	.	TGCGCCAGCAGCAAACGGGCAGAAGGCACCGGGGAGCTGTTTTTT	CASSKRAEGTGELFF
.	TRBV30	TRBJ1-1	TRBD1	TGTGCCTGGGTCCGGGACAGGGGAGCTTTCTTT	CAWVRDRGAFF
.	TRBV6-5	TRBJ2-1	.	TGTGCCAGCAGTTACCCGACTAGTCTCCGGAATGAGCAGTTCTTC	CASSYPTSLRNEQFF
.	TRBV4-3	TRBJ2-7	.	TGCGCCAGCAGCCAAGATTGGCTCGATTCCTCCTACGAGCAGTACTTC	CASSQDWLDSSYEQYF
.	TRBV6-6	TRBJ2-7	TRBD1	TGTGCCAGCGGGGGACAGGATGGCGAGCAGTACTTC	CASGGQDGEQYF
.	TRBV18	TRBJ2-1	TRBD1	TGTGCCAGCTCCCGACAGGAGGTCGGGACAGGGTCAAGTGGTGAGCAGTTCTTC	CASSRQEVGTGSSGEQFF
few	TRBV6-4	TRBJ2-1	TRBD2	TGTGCCAGCAGTGTAGCGGGAGGGAGTGAGCAGTTCTTC	CASSVAGGSEQFF
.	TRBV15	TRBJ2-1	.	TGTGCCACCACAAGGGGTTACAATGAGCAGTTCTTC	CATTRGYNEQFF
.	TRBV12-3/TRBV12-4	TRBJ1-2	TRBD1	TGTGCCAGCAGTTTATATGAAGGGGGCGGGGGCTACACCTTC	CASSLYEGGGGYTF
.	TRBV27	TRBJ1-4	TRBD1	TGTGCCAGCCGGACAGGGAATGGTGAAAAACTGTTTTTT	CASRTGNGEKLFF